This TCR beta chain was found in a study of human T cells and chemical hapten exposure. The wider study: Small pooled library volume differences chiefly drove per-sample TCR yield variation.

Regarding time point: patch test 1, 2 weeks after DPC sensitization. Regarding treatment: therapeutic diphenylcyclopropenone sensitization with weekly scalp DPC. TCRdb processed the RACE reads anew with MiXCR; each CDR3 protein has one entry. The sample includes more than 70,000 distinct CDR3 sequences, about 10% seen only once; the top ten take 3.5% to 4.5%. This CDR3 is 10 amino acids long. Points on this clonotype: It may be a read error: a sequence one base away is much more abundant.

The J gene is TRBJ2-7, the V gene TRBV21-1. TRBV21-1 is listed as a pseudogene. This specimen consisted of whole blood, obtained in connection with sensitization to the hapten diphenylcyclopropenone (DPC). This TCR was recovered from a woman aged 55 to 70 with alopecia areata. Some clones in this sample may be carry-over from other donors' samples. CDR3 sequence (DNA): TGTGCCAGACGGGTCTACGAGCAGTACTTC. Protein: CARRVYEQYF.